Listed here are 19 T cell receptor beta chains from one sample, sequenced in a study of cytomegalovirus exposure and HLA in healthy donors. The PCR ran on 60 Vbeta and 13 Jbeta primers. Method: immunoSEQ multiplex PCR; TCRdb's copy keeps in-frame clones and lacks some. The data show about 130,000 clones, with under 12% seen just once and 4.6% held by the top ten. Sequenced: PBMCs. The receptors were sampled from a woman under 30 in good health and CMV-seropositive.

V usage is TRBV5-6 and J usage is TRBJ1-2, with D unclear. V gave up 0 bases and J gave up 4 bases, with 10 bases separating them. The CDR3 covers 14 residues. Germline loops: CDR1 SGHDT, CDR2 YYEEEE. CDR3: CASSLESGPYGYTF. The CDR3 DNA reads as TGTGCCAGCAGCTTGGAGTCAGGCCCCTATGGCTACACCTTC. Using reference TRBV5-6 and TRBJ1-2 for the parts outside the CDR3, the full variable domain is DAGVTQSPTHLIKTRGQQVTLRCSPKSGHDTVSWYQQALGQGPQFIFQYYEEEERQRGNFPDRFSGHQFPNYSSELNVNALLLGDSALYLCASSLESGPYGYTFGSGTRLTVV.

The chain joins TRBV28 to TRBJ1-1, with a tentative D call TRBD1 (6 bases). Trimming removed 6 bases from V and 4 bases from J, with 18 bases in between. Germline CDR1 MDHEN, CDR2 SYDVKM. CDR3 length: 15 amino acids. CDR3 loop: CASRGEGRGATEAFF. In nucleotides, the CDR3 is TGTGCCAGCAGGGGGGAGGGAAGGGGGGCCACTGAAGCTTTCTTT.

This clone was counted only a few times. CDR3: CSVSSPQTGTYEQYF. The DNA for the CDR3 is TGCAGCGTTTCGTCCCCCCAAACAGGCACCTACGAGCAGTACTTC. The rearrangement joins TRBV29-1 to TRBJ2-7, with a tentative D call TRBD1 (5 bases). Trimming took off 5 bases at V and 2 bases at J, with 19 bases between the two ends. The V gene's germline CDR1 is SQVTM and CDR2 ANQGSEA. This CDR3 contains 15 residues.

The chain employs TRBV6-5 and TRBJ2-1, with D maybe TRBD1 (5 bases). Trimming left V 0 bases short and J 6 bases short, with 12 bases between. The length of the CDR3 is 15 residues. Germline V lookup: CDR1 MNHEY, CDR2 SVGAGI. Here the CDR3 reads CASSYSKQGINEQFF. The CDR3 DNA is TGTGCCAGCAGTTACTCGAAGCAGGGTATCAATGAGCAGTTCTTC.

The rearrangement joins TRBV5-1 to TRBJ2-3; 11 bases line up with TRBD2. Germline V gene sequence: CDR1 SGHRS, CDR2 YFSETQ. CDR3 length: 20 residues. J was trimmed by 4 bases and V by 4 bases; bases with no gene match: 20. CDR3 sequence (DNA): TGCGCCAGCAGCCTAGGGACTAGCGGACTCCCTCCTATTGGGGCAGATACGCAGTATTTT. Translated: CASSLGTSGLPPIGADTQYF.

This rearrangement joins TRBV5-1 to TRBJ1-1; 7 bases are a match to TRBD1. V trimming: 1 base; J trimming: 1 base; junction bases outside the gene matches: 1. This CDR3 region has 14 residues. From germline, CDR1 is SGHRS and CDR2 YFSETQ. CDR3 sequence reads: CASSLKGANTEAFF. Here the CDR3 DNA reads TGCGCCAGCAGCTTGAAGGGGGCGAACACTGAAGCTTTCTTT.

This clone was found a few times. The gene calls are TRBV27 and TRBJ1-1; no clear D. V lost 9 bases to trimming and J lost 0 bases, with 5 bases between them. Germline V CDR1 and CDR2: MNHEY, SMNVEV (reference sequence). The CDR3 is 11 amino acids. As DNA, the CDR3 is TGTGCCAGTCGGTTGAACACTGAAGCTTTCTTT. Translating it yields CASRLNTEAFF.

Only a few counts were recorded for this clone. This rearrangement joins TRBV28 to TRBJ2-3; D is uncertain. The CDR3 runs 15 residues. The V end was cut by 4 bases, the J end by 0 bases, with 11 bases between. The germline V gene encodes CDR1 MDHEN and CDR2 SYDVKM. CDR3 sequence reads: CASSYGAGSTDTQYF. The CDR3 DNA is TGTGCCAGCAGTTACGGAGCCGGAAGCACAGATACGCAGTATTTT.

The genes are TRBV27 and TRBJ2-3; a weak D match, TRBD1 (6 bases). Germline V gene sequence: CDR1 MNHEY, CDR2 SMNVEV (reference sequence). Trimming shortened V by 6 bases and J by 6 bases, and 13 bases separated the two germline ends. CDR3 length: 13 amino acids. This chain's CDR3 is CASSHGQSDTQYF. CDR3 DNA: TGTGCCAGCAGCCACGGACAGAGCGATACGCAGTATTTT.

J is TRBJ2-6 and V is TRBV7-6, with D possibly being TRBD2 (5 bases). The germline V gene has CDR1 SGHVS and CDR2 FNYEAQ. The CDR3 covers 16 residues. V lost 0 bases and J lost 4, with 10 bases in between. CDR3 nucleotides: TGTGCCAGCAGCTTAGCGCCAGAGGGAGGGGCCAACGTCCTGACTTTC. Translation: CASSLAPEGGANVLTF.

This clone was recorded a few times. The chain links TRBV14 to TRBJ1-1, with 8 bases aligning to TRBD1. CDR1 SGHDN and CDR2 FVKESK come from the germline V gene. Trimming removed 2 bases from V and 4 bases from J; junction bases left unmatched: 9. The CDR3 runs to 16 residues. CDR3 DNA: TGTGCCAGCAGCCAAAGGTCCAGGGGGCTGGGCACTGAAGCTTTCTTT. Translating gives CASSQRSRGLGTEAFF.

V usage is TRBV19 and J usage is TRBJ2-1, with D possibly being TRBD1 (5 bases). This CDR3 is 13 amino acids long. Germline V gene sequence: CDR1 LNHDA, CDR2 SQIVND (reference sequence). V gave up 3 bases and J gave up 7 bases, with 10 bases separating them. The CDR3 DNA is TGTGCCAGTAGTATTGGACACGGGAATGAGCAGTTCTTC. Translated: CASSIGHGNEQFF.

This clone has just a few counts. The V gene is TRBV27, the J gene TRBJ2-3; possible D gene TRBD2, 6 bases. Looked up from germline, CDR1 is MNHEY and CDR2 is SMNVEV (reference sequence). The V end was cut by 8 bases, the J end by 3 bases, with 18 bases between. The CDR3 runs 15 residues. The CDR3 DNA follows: TGTGCCAGCGGCTACGGGACTCCAGGGACAGATACGCAGTATTTT. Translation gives CASGYGTPGTDTQYF.

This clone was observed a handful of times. Written as DNA, the CDR3 is TGTGCCACCAGCGTAAGCAGCGGTTCTTTTGAGCAGTTCTTC. Amino acid sequence: CATSVSSGSFEQFF. The chain employs TRBV15 and TRBJ2-1; perhaps TRBD2 as D (5 bases). The CDR3 length is 14 residues. V gave up 5 bases and J gave up 9 bases, with 17 bases separating them. The germline CDR1 and CDR2 sequences are LNHNV and YYDKDF (reference sequence).

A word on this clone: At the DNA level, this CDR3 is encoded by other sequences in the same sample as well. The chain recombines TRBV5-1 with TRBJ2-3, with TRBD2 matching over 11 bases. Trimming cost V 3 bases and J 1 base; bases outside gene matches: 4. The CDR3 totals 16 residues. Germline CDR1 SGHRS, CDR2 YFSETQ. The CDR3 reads CASSSGLAGGTDTQYF. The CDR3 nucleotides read TGCGCCAGCAGCTCCGGACTAGCGGGCGGCACAGATACGCAGTATTTT.

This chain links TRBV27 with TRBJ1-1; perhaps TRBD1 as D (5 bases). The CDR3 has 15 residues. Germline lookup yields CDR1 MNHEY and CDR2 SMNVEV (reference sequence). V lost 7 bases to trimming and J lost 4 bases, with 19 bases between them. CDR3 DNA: TGTGCCAGCAAAAGGATGGAGACTAGGGGCACTGAAGCTTTCTTT. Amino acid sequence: CASKRMETRGTEAFF.

DNA for the CDR3: TGTGCCAGCAGCTTGCCAGGGGCGTATGGCTACACCTTC. Its translation is CASSLPGAYGYTF. The chain recombines TRBV5-6 with TRBJ1-2; possible D gene TRBD1, 6 bases. V lost 1 base and J lost 5, with 9 bases in between. The CDR3 spans 13 residues. Germline CDR1 and CDR2: SGHDT and YYEEEE.

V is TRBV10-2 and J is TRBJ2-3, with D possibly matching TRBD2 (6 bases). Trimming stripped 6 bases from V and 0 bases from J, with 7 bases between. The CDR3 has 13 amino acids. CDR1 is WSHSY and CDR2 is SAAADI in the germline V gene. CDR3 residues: CASRRDSTDTQYF. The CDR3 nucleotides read TGCGCCAGCAGGCGGGACAGCACAGATACGCAGTATTTT.

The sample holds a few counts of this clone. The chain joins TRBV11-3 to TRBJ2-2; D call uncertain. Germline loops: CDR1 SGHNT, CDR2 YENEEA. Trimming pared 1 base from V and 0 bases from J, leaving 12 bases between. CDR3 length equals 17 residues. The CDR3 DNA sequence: TGTGCCAGCAGCTTAGTACTACTCTCTACGAACACCGGGGAGCTGTTTTTT. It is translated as CASSLVLLSTNTGELFF.